One and the same sample provided the 13 T cell receptor beta chains below, sequenced in a study of T cell responses to AZD1222 COVID-19 vaccine. Repertoires were generated with immunoSEQ multiplex PCR, while TCRdb's copy carries only in-frame clones and drops some. The top ten clones hold approximately 6.4% of a sample with 110,000 or so clones, approximately 90% of them seen once. Here the sequenced sample was peripheral blood, taken 28 days after the second AZD1222 dose. These receptors were collected from an adult who received the AZD1222 COVID-19 vaccine.

A single count supports this clone. The V call is TRBV27, the J call TRBJ2-4; 11 bases are shared with TRBD1. The V gene end was trimmed by 5 bases and the J gene end by 9 bases; junction bases not matched to a gene: 6. The CDR3 has 14 amino acids. From germline, CDR1 is MNHEY and CDR2 SMNVEV (reference sequence). CDR3 amino acids: CASSPGQGAFIQYF. The DNA of the CDR3 is TGTGCCAGCAGTCCCGGACAGGGGGCGTTCATTCAGTACTTC.

This chain connects TRBV12-3 or TRBV12-4 to TRBJ2-1; D unresolved. V was shortened by 8 bases and J by 3 bases, with 2 bases between the two germline ends. The CDR3 spans 10 residues. For the CDR3, the DNA is TGTGCCAGCGGCTACAATGAGCAGTTCTTC. Its protein is CASGYNEQFF.

This chain joins TRBV28 and TRBJ1-1; 11 nucleotides line up with TRBD1. This CDR3 is built from 15 residues. The V and J ends lost 5 bases and 5 bases, in that order; junction bases with no gene match: 7. From germline, CDR1 is MDHEN and CDR2 SYDVKM. The CDR3 sequence is CASSGGQGVFTEAFF. The CDR3 DNA is TGTGCCAGCAGTGGGGGACAGGGGGTTTTTACTGAAGCTTTCTTT.

The chain employs TRBV7-2 and TRBJ1-5; 7 bases are shared with TRBD1. Germline CDR1 SGHTA, CDR2 FQGNSA. The junction had 4 bases not matched to a gene; V was cut back by 5 bases and J by 3 bases. The CDR3 runs to 14 residues. This CDR3 is CASSPGQLNQPQHF. In DNA form, the CDR3 reads TGTGCCAGCAGCCCGGGACAGCTCAATCAGCCCCAGCATTTT. Based on the CDR3 plus reference TRBV7-2 and TRBJ1-5, the full variable domain is GAGVSQSPSNKVTEKGKDVELRCDPISGHTALYWYRQSLGQGLEFLIYFQGNSAPDKSGLPSDRFSAERTGGSVSTLTIQRTQQEDSAVYLCASSPGQLNQPQHFGDGTRLSIL.

This chain joins TRBV20-1 and TRBJ1-5, with a possible D match to TRBD1 (6 bases). The CDR3 has 15 amino acids. Trimming left V 3 bases short and J 4 bases short, with 16 bases between. The germline CDR1 and CDR2 sequences are DFQATT and SNEGSKA (reference sequence). The CDR3 region is CSASFQDRNNQPQHF. As DNA, the CDR3 is TGCAGTGCTAGTTTCCAGGACAGAAATAATCAGCCCCAGCATTTT.

The V and J genes are TRBV2 and TRBJ2-3; D may be TRBD2 (5 bases). The CDR3 length is 12 residues. Trimming took 11 bases from V and 2 from J, leaving 11 bases between them. Germline CDR1 is SNHLY and CDR2 is FYNNEI. In DNA, the CDR3 is TGTGCCGGACGGGGTTCCACAGATACGCAGTATTTT. As protein: CAGRGSTDTQYF.

A single count supports this clone. CDR3 bases: TGTGCCAGCAGCCCGGATACGGACAGGGCTTTTGGCTACACCTTC. This encodes CASSPDTDRAFGYTF. The gene calls are TRBV7-2 and TRBJ1-2; TRBD1 matches 8 bases. The CDR3 has 15 amino acids. V was pared by 5 bases and J by 7 bases, with 12 bases of the junction left unmatched. CDR1 is SGHTA and CDR2 is FQGNSA in the germline V gene.

V and J are TRBV28 and TRBJ2-5; D is unclear. Trimming cost V 6 bases and J 4 bases, with 9 bases left between them. Germline lookup yields CDR1 MDHEN and CDR2 SYDVKM. This CDR3 has 12 amino acids. The CDR3 sequence is CASRALRETQYF. CDR3 DNA: TGTGCCAGCAGGGCCCTCCGAGAGACCCAGTACTTC.

In its sample, this clone was seen once. The chain carries TRBV18 and TRBJ2-7; the D is unclear. This CDR3 has 14 residues. CDR1 is KGHSH, CDR2 LQKENI, per germline. V was cut by 1 base and J by 4 bases, with 11 bases left in between. DNA for the CDR3: TGTGCCAGCTCACCACAATTTGACGGGTACGAGCAGTACTTC. Encoded protein: CASSPQFDGYEQYF.

The chain joins TRBV7-9 to TRBJ1-1; no clear D. The V end was cut by 4 bases, the J end by 0 bases, with 15 bases between. CDR3 length: 16 amino acids. Germline loops: CDR1 SEHNR, CDR2 FQNEAQ (reference sequence). CDR3 sequence (DNA): TGTGCCAGCAGCTCCCACGCATACTCCCTGAACACTGAAGCTTTCTTT. Translating it yields CASSSHAYSLNTEAFF.

The CDR3 here is CASKADNSPLHF. CDR3 nucleotides: TGTGCCAGCAAGGCGGATAATTCACCCCTCCACTTT. The rearrangement uses TRBV2 and TRBJ1-6; D is uncertain. The CDR3 is 12 residues long. In germline, CDR1 is SNHLY, CDR2 FYNNEI. V lost 7 bases, J lost 5 bases, and 6 bases lay in between.

The chain carries TRBV2 and TRBJ2-3, with 7 bases that match TRBD1. J lost 5 bases, V lost 8 bases, and 19 bases had no gene match. CDR1 and CDR2 (germline): SNHLY, FYNNEI. The CDR3 sequence is 17 residues long. The CDR3 DNA follows: TGTGCCAGCCCAACAGTACAGGGGATAGCGAGTGAAGATACGCAGTATTTT. Translated, it gives CASPTVQGIASEDTQYF.

The chain employs TRBV7-6 and TRBJ2-3, with D possibly TRBD1 on 6 matching bases. The CDR3 spans 14 residues. V was clipped by 0 bases and J by 4 bases, with 8 bases between them. Germline V gene data show CDR1 as SGHVS and CDR2 as FNYEAQ. Here the CDR3 DNA reads TGTGCCAGCAGCTTAGCCCAGGGGCCAGATACGCAGTATTTT. Translation: CASSLAQGPDTQYF.